The clone carrying this T cell receptor (beta chain) came up a few times. Antigen: not known. All patients were treatment-naive before thyroid surgery. This CDR3 has 17 residues. With 4 bases removed from V and 2 bases from J, the gap between germline ends came to 18 bases. CDR1 and CDR2 from the germline V gene are MNHEY and SVGAGI. The entry originates in a study of metastatic and nonmetastatic thyroid tumors. General study points: In both blood and tumor samples, TCR beta diversity was reported significantly higher for malignant than benign nodules.

TCRdb reprocessed the PCR reads using MiXCR. This sample yields under 50,000 clones, of which under 20% are seen a single time; about 13% belongs to the top ten. Material: tumor tissue. The TCR sequence derives from a female donor with papillary thyroid cancer or a benign thyroid nodule (not recorded which). Some clones in this sample may be carry-over from other donors' samples. The chain links TRBV6-5 to TRBJ2-1; possible D gene TRBD2, 5 bases. The CDR3, as DNA: TGTGCCAGCAGTTCCGTTTCTAGCTGTATAACCTACAATGAGCAGTTCTTC. Amino acids: CASSSVSSCITYNEQFF.